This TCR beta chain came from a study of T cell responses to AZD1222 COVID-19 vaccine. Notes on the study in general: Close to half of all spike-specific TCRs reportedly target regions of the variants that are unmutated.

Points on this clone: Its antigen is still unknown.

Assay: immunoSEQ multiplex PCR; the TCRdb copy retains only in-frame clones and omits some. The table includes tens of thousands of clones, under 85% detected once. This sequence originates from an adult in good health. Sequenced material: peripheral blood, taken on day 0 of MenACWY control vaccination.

CDR3 region: CASRNGDRPHYEQYF. In DNA, the CDR3 is TGTGCCAGCAGGAATGGGGACAGGCCCCACTACGAGCAGTACTTC. The chain uses TRBV6-6 and TRBJ2-7; TRBD1 matches at 8 bases. Germline V gives CDR1 MNHNY, CDR2 SVGAGI (reference sequence). The CDR3 extends over 15 amino acids. The V and J ends lost 6 bases and 3 bases, in that order; junction bases with no gene match: 10.